One sample yielded the 14 T cell receptor beta chains listed below, sequenced in a study of blood T cell repertoires in COVID-19. The data were produced by immunoSEQ multiplex PCR, yet TCRdb's version contains in-frame clones alone and is incomplete. The table records under 200,000 clones, 87% of them present only once. The sample was peripheral blood. These receptors originate from a man aged 35-49 years with active or convalescent COVID-19.

The rearrangement uses TRBV6-4 and TRBJ2-1; TRBD2 matches at 8 bases. CDR1 is MRHNA, CDR2 SNTAGT, per germline. Losses at the gene ends were 5 bases for V and 6 bases for J; bases not matched to a gene: 9. CDR3 size: 15 residues. DNA of the CDR3: TGTGCCAGCAGTACGGACGGGGGGGCCTCCAATGAGCAGTTCTTC. Its translation: CASSTDGGASNEQFF.

This clone was counted a single time. The V and J genes are TRBV15 and TRBJ1-4; TRBD1 matches 9 bases. The germline gives CDR1 LNHNV, CDR2 YYDKDF (reference sequence). J lost 6 bases, V lost 1 base, and 6 bases had no gene match. CDR3 length: 16 amino acids. For the CDR3, the DNA is TGTGCCACCAGCAGAGGGAGGGGACAGGGCGATGAAAAACTGTTTTTT. The encoded protein is CATSRGRGQGDEKLFF. The full variable domain, in which reference TRBV15 and TRBJ1-4 provide the parts outside the CDR3, is DAMVIQNPRYQVTQFGKPVTLSCSQTLNHNVMYWYQQKSSQAPKLLFHYYDKDFNNEADTPDNFQSRRPNTSFCFLDIRSPGLGDTAMYLCATSRGRGQGDEKLFFGSGTQLSVL.

The V gene is TRBV5-6, the J gene TRBJ1-2, with D unclear. Germline CDR1 SGHDT, CDR2 YYEEEE. The CDR3 consists of 12 residues. Trimming shortened V by 4 bases and J by 5 bases, and 9 bases separated the two germline ends. Here the CDR3 reads CASSLPGYGYTF. CDR3 bases: TGTGCCAGCAGCCTGCCGGGTTATGGCTACACCTTC.

This clone was counted between two and nine times. The chain links TRBV5-1 to TRBJ1-1, with 9 positions matching TRBD1. Germline CDR1 and CDR2: SGHRS and YFSETQ. There are 15 residues in the CDR3. V lost 3 bases to trimming and J lost 2 bases; unmatched junction nucleotides: 5. The CDR3 is CASSWTGATNTEAFF. In DNA form, the CDR3 reads TGCGCCAGCAGCTGGACAGGGGCCACCAACACTGAAGCTTTCTTT.

This clone was counted only a few times. The chain recombines TRBV7-8 with TRBJ2-2; 7 bases are a match to TRBD2. Germline lookup yields CDR1 SGHVS and CDR2 FQNEAQ. The CDR3 extends over 15 amino acids. With V trimmed by 3 bases and J by 5 bases, 6 bases remained unmatched. The CDR3, as DNA: TGTGCCAGCAGCTTCGTGGCGGGGGAAACCGGGGAGCTGTTTTTT. Protein product: CASSFVAGETGELFF.

Here the CDR3 reads CASSVGRRTPTDTQYF. CDR3 nucleotides: TGTGCCAGCAGCGTAGGGAGGAGAACCCCCACAGATACGCAGTATTTT. The V gene is TRBV9, the J gene TRBJ2-3, with D perhaps TRBD2 (5 bases). The ends were cut back, 0 bases at V and 2 bases at J, with 13 bases in the middle. This CDR3 has 16 amino acids. CDR1 is SGDLS and CDR2 is YYNGEE in the germline V gene.

The rearrangement uses TRBV11-3 and TRBJ1-5; 10 bases align to TRBD1. Trimming removed 5 bases from V and 2 bases from J; junction bases left unmatched: 12. The CDR3 spans 18 residues. Looked up from germline, CDR1 is SGHNT and CDR2 is YENEEA. The CDR3 nucleotides are TGTGCCAGCAGCCCGGGACAGGGGTCCACGGGGGGCAATCAGCCCCAGCATTTT. It encodes CASSPGQGSTGGNQPQHF.

The V and J genes are TRBV4-1 and TRBJ2-7; a possible D gene is TRBD2 (5 bases). Germline-derived CDR1 and CDR2 are MGHRA and YSYEKL. The CDR3 loop spans 12 amino acids. The V end was cut by 0 bases, the J end by 7 bases, with 7 bases between. The CDR3 spells CASSQDGEEQYF. DNA of the CDR3: TGCGCCAGCAGCCAAGATGGGGAGGAGCAGTACTTC.

V is TRBV4-2 and J is TRBJ1-2; D may be TRBD1 (5 bases). CDR1 is LGHNA and CDR2 is YNFKEQ in the germline V gene. The CDR3 runs 14 residues. The V end was cut by 5 bases, the J end by 3 bases, with 13 bases between. The CDR3 reads CASSGASWDYGYTF. CDR3 nucleotide sequence: TGTGCCAGCAGCGGGGCATCCTGGGACTATGGCTACACCTTC.

V usage is TRBV6-5 and J usage is TRBJ1-1; D ambiguous. V gave up 9 bases and J gave up 5 bases, with 13 bases separating them. The germline V gene has CDR1 MNHEY and CDR2 SVGAGI. The CDR3 is 12 residues long. The CDR3 region is CASKRERTEAFF. The CDR3 bases are TGTGCCAGTAAGAGGGAGAGAACTGAAGCTTTCTTT.

This clone was seen once. The rearrangement links TRBV6-1 to TRBJ1-6; 10 bases agree with TRBD1. Germline assignment: CDR1 MNHNS and CDR2 SASEGT. CDR3 length: 17 residues. V gave up 4 bases and J gave up 1 base; unmatched junction bases: 4. The CDR3 region has the DNA TGTGCCAGCAGTGGGGGACAGGGGCGGTCCTATAATTCACCCCTCCACTTT. Its protein is CASSGGQGRSYNSPLHF.

J is TRBJ2-5 and V is TRBV4-1; possibly TRBD2 for D (6 bases). Trimming cost V 4 bases and J 5 bases, with 17 bases left between them. Germline lookup yields CDR1 MGHRA and CDR2 YSYEKL. This CDR3 contains 15 residues. The CDR3 here is CASSPRTKDRETQYF. Here the CDR3 DNA reads TGCGCCAGCAGCCCTCGGACTAAGGACCGGGAGACCCAGTACTTC.

The chain has TRBV20-1 and TRBJ1-1; no reliable D call. Germline assignment: CDR1 DFQATT and CDR2 SNEGSKA (reference sequence). Trimming removed 0 bases at V and 6 bases at J, with 5 bases between. The CDR3 is 11 amino acids. The CDR3 protein is CSARDESEAFF. CDR3 coding DNA: TGCAGTGCTAGAGATGAGTCTGAAGCTTTCTTT.

This rearrangement joins TRBV24-1 to TRBJ1-1, with 8 bases fitting TRBD1. The CDR3 has 14 amino acids. Germline V gives CDR1 KGHDR, CDR2 SFDVKD. J gave up 3 bases and V 6 bases, and 5 bases lay outside the gene matches. The CDR3 spells CATSRTGRDTEAFF. In DNA form, the CDR3 reads TGTGCCACCAGTCGGACAGGGCGCGACACTGAAGCTTTCTTT.